The source of this TCR beta chain is a study of regulatory T cells in long-lasting Graves disease. About the research overall: Positive TSH receptor antibodies alongside over 5 years of antithyroid drugs were what marked Graves' disease as persistent.

The V and J ends lost 5 bases and 5 bases, in that order; junction bases with no gene match: 10. The CDR3 extends over 14 amino acids. Germline V gene lookup returns CDR1 DFQATT and CDR2 SNEGSKA (reference sequence). Building of the TCR beta libraries involved iRepertoire HTBI primers and Arm-PCR of CDR3 regions. As processed by the authors: Identification across samples found 62 TRBV and roughly 13 TRBJ segments. Using its own MiXCR run on the multiplex PCR reads, TCRdb lists one record per CDR3 protein. The V and J calls reflect TCRdb's pipeline rather than the authors' work. In the table there are hundreds of thousands of distinct CDR3 sequences, about 32% of which are singletons. Concerning this clonotype itself: Its target is not known.

The time point: persistent/refractory GD, antithyroid drugs over 5 years with positive TRAb. PBMCs provided the RNA from which the TCR library was made. Graves' disease diagnosis used American Thyroid Association guidelines. Study-level results: Those with persistent disease had in common more public clonotypes (about 2,500) than new patients (966).

The clonotype originates from a female donor with Graves disease. V is TRBV20-1 and J is TRBJ2-5, with 8 bases that match TRBD2. The sample in question was peripheral blood mononuclear cells (PBMCs), obtained when the disease was refractory, from a patient treated with antithyroid drugs. The CDR3 nucleotides read TGCAGTGCTCTCCCCGGGGGGGCGGGGGAGACCCAGTACTTC. This translates into CSALPGGAGETQYF.